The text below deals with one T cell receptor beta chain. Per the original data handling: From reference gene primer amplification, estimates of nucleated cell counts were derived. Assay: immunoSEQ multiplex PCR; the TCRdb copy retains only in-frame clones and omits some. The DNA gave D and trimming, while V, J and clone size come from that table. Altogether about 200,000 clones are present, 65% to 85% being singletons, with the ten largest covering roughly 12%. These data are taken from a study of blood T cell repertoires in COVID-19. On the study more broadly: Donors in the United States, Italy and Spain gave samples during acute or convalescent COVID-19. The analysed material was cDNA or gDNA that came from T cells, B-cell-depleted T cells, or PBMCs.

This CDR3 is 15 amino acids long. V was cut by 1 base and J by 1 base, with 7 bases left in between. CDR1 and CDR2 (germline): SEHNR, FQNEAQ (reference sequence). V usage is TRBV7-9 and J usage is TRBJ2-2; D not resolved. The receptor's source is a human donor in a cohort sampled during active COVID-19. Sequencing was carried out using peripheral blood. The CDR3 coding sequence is TGTGCCAGCAGCTTAGGGGCCGGGAACACCGGGGAGCTGTTTTTT. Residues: CASSLGAGNTGELFF. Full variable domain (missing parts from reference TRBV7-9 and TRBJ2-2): DTGVSQNPRHKITKRGQNVTFRCDPISEHNRLYWYRQTLGQGPEFLTYFQNEAQLEKSRLLSDRFSAERPKGSFSTLEIQRTEQGDSAMYLCASSLGAGNTGELFFGEGSRLTVL.